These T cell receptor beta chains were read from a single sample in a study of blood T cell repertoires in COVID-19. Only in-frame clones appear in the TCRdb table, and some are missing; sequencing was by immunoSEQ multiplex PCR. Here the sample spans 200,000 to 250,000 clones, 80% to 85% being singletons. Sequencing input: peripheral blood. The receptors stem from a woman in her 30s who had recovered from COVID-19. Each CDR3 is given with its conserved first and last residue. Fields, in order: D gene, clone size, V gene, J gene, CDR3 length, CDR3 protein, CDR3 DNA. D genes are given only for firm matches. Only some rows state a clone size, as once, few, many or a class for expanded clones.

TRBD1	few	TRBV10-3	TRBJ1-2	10	CAIRDRDYTF	TGTGCCATCAGGGACAGGGACTACACCTTC
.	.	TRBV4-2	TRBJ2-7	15	CASSQQGQISYEQYF	TGTGCCAGCAGCCAACAGGGACAAATCTCCTACGAGCAGTACTTC
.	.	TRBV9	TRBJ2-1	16	CASSVTGETHYNEQFF	TGTGCCAGCAGCGTGACGGGGGAGACTCACTACAATGAGCAGTTCTTC
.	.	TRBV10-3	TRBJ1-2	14	CAISDGRANYGYTF	TGTGCCATCAGTGATGGCAGGGCTAACTATGGCTACACCTTC
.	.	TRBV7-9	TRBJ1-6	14	CASSGGVGDSPLHF	TGTGCCAGCAGCGGCGGCGTAGGGGATTCACCCCTCCACTTT
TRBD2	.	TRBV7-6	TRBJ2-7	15	CASSLSSGQPYEQYF	TGTGCCAGCAGCTTGTCTAGCGGGCAACCCTACGAGCAGTACTTC
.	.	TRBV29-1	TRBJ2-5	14	CSVELPVPGETQYF	TGCAGCGTTGAACTGCCGGTTCCCGGGGAGACCCAGTACTTC
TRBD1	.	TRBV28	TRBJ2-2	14	CASLGTGGAGELFF	TGTGCCAGCCTGGGGACAGGGGGCGCCGGGGAGCTGTTTTTT
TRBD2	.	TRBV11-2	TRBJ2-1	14	CASRPGTSGNEQFF	TGTGCCAGCAGACCCGGGACTAGCGGAAATGAGCAGTTCTTC
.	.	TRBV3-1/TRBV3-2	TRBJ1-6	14	CASSQEIGDSPLHF	TGTGCCAGCAGCCAAGAAATAGGGGATTCACCCCTCCACTTT
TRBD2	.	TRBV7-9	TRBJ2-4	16	CASRELAGVSKNIQYF	TGTGCCAGCAGAGAACTAGCGGGAGTCTCTAAAAACATTCAGTACTTC
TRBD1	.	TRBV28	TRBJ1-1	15	CASSVTGKEGTEAFF	TGTGCCAGTTCAGTGACAGGGAAAGAGGGCACTGAAGCTTTCTTT
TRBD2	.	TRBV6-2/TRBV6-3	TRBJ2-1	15	CASSYRGLAGDEQFF	TGTGCCAGCAGTTACAGGGGACTAGCGGGAGATGAGCAGTTCTTC
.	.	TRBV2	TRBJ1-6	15	CASTSLSRANSPLHF	TGTGCCAGCACCAGTTTGAGCAGGGCGAATTCACCCCTCCACTTT
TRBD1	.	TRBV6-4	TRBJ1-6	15	CASSVQGSLNSPLHF	TGTGCCAGCAGTGTACAGGGGAGCCTTAATTCACCCCTCCACTTT
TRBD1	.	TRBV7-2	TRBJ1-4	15	CASSPNRQGNEKLFF	TGTGCCAGCAGCCCAAACCGACAGGGGAATGAAAAACTGTTTTTT
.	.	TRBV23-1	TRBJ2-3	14	CASSLQRVIDTQYF	TGCGCCAGCAGTCTCCAGCGGGTAATAGATACGCAGTATTTT
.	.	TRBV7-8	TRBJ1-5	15	CASSLAGQINQPQHF	TGTGCCAGCAGCTTAGCGGGGCAGATTAATCAGCCCCAGCATTTT
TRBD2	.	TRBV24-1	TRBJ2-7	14	CATSDTSGTYEQYF	TGTGCCACCAGTGATACTAGCGGGACCTACGAGCAGTACTTC
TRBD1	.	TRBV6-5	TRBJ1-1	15	CASSDAGQGIHTAFF	TGTGCCAGCAGCGATGCGGGACAGGGAATACACACAGCTTTCTTT
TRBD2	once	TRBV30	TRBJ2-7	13	CAWGETGAGEQYF	TGTGCCTGGGGGGAAACGGGAGCGGGGGAGCAGTACTTC
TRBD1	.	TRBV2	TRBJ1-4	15	CASRAQTGAFEKLFF	TGTGCCAGCAGGGCACAGACAGGGGCCTTCGAAAAACTGTTTTTT
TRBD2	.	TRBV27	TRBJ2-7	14	CASRWASGDYEQYF	TGTGCCAGCAGGTGGGCTAGCGGGGATTACGAGCAGTACTTC
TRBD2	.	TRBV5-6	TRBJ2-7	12	CASSLTRTSATF	TGTGCCAGCAGCTTAACTAGGACTAGCGCAACCTTC
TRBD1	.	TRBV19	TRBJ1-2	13	CASSNDRGYGYTF	TGTGCCAGTAGTAACGACAGGGGCTATGGCTACACCTTC
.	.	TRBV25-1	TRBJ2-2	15	CASSEYYREGGELFF	TGTGCCAGCAGTGAATATTACAGGGAGGGCGGGGAGCTGTTTTTT
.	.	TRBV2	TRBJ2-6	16	CASSELGGAGANVLTF	TGTGCCAGCAGTGAATTGGGTGGAGCCGGCGCCAACGTCCTGACTTTC
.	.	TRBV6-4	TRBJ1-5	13	CASSDRGGQPQHF	TGTGCCAGCAGTGACAGGGGGGGCCAGCCCCAGCATTTT
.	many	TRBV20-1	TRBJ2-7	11	CSALRAPEQYF	TGCAGTGCGCTACGTGCCCCCGAGCAGTACTTC
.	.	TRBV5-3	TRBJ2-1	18	CARSVPVTVRRSYNEQFF	TGTGCCAGAAGCGTCCCCGTTACAGTACGACGCTCCTACAATGAGCAGTTCTTC
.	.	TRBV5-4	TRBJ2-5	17	CASSLKTGPQRVETQYF	TGTGCCAGCAGCCTGAAGACAGGCCCTCAAAGGGTAGAGACCCAGTACTTC
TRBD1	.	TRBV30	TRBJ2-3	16	CAWEHSGQGLTDTQYF	TGTGCCTGGGAGCATTCGGGACAGGGCCTCACAGATACGCAGTATTTT
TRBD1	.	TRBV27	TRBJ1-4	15	CASSRGQGRNEKLFF	TGTGCCAGCAGTAGGGGACAGGGCCGAAATGAAAAACTGTTTTTT
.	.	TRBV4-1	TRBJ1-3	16	CASSQDGTTGRNTIYF	TGCGCCAGCAGCCAAGATGGCACAACGGGTCGAAACACCATATATTTT
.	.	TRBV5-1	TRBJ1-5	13	CASSPDSYQPQHF	TGCGCCAGCAGCCCGGACAGCTATCAGCCCCAGCATTTT
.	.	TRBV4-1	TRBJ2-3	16	CASSQLSPPNTDTQYF	TGCGCCAGCAGCCAATTGAGCCCCCCTAACACAGATACGCAGTATTTT
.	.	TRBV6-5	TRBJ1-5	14	CASRAGLTRKPQHF	TGTGCCAGCAGAGCGGGACTTACAAGGAAGCCCCAGCATTTT
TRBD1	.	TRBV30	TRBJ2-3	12	CAFGTGTDTQYF	TGTGCCTTCGGGACAGGGACAGATACGCAGTATTTT
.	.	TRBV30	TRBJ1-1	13	CAWNGELNTEAFF	TGTGCCTGGAATGGGGAGTTGAACACTGAAGCTTTCTTT
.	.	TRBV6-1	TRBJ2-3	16	CASSALSQVSTDTQYF	TGTGCCAGCAGTGCATTGTCACAGGTCAGCACAGATACGCAGTATTTT
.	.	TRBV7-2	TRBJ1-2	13	CASSFGGAYGYTF	TGTGCCAGCAGCTTCGGGGGGGCGTATGGCTACACCTTC
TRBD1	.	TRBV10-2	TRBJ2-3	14	CASQGETSTDTQYF	TGCGCCAGCCAGGGGGAAACTAGCACAGATACGCAGTATTTT
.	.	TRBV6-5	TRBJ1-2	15	CASSYSKGQGGGYTF	TGTGCCAGCAGTTACTCGAAAGGGCAGGGCGGTGGCTACACCTTC
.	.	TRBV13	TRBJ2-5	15	CASSLGGGIQETQYF	TGTGCCAGCAGCTTAGGCGGGGGAATCCAAGAGACCCAGTACTTC
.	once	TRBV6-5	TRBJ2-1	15	CASSPGRDGGNEQFF	TGTGCCAGCAGTCCGGGACGGGACGGAGGGAATGAGCAGTTCTTC
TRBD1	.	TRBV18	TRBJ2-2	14	CASSRGQGTGELFF	TGTGCCAGCTCAAGGGGACAGGGGACCGGGGAGCTGTTTTTT
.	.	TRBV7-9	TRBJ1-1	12	CASSIPGTEAFF	TGTGCCAGCAGTATACCGGGGACTGAAGCTTTCTTT
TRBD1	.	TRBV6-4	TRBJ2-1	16	CASSPTGTALNNEQFF	TGTGCCAGCAGTCCCACTGGGACAGCCCTAAACAATGAGCAGTTCTTC
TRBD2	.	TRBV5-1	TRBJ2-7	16	CASSLVPTSGIDEQYF	TGCGCCAGCAGCTTGGTCCCGACTAGCGGGATCGACGAGCAGTACTTC